The 10 T cell receptor beta chains in this list originate from one sample, sequenced in a study of T cells in Graves' hyperthyroidism and ophthalmopathy. TCR beta CDR3 regions were amplified from RNA transcripts. HTBI primers drove first-round RT-PCR of the TCR CDR3. TCRdb reprocessed the multiplex PCR reads via MiXCR and lists one record per CDR3 protein. The repertoire holds approximately 640,000 distinct CDR3 sequences, 15% to 20% seen once, with less than 4.5% in the top ten. Sequenced input: blood. These receptors originate from a woman in her twenties or thirties with Graves' hyperthyroidism.

This clonotype was picked up many times. The rearrangement uses TRBV7-9 and TRBJ2-1; the D gene is possibly TRBD1 (5 bases). CDR3 length: 17 residues. The germline CDR1 and CDR2 sequences are SEHNR and FQNEAQ (reference sequence). Trimming removed 4 bases at V and 0 bases at J, with 16 bases between. The chain's CDR3 is CASSSPFFGASYNEQFF. In DNA form, the CDR3 reads TGTGCCAGCAGCTCCCCTTTTTTTGGGGCCTCCTACAATGAGCAGTTCTTC. Full variable domain (missing parts from reference TRBV7-9 and TRBJ2-1): DTGVSQNPRHKITKRGQNVTFRCDPISEHNRLYWYRQTLGQGPEFLTYFQNEAQLEKSRLLSDRFSAERPKGSFSTLEIQRTEQGDSAMYLCASSSPFFGASYNEQFFGPGTRLTVL.

This clonotype showed up many times. This chain joins TRBV24-1 and TRBJ2-2; TRBD1 matches 8 bases. The germline V gene encodes CDR1 KGHDR and CDR2 SFDVKD. The CDR3 has 16 residues. J was trimmed by 5 bases and V by 7 bases; bases with no gene match: 11. The CDR3 nucleotides read TGTGCCACCAGCGACGCCGGGACAGGCCTAACCGGGGAGCTGTTTTTT. Translating it yields CATSDAGTGLTGELFF.

The rearrangement joins TRBV9 to TRBJ1-1; maybe TRBD1 (5 bases). V was clipped by 4 bases and J by 5 bases, with 21 bases between them. The CDR3 length is 16 residues. The germline CDR1 and CDR2 sequences are SGDLS and YYNGEE. The CDR3: CASSHPQNGGWTEAFF. DNA for the CDR3: TGTGCCAGCAGCCATCCTCAAAATGGGGGTTGGACTGAAGCTTTCTTT.

The table lists this clonotype with many counts. The chain uses TRBV5-1 and TRBJ2-1; 7 bases align to TRBD1. Per the germline V gene, CDR1 is SGHRS and CDR2 is YFSETQ. Trimming cost V 2 bases and J 7 bases; bases outside gene matches: 3. The CDR3 contains 13 residues. The CDR3 here is CASSLQGTNEQFF. CDR3 DNA sequence: TGCGCCAGCAGCTTACAGGGGACGAATGAGCAGTTCTTC.

This clonotype was found many times. This chain connects TRBV27 to TRBJ1-1; 7 bases align to TRBD1. V trimming: 4 bases; J trimming: 0 bases; junction bases outside the gene matches: 5. The length of the CDR3 is 15 residues. Germline V lookup: CDR1 MNHEY, CDR2 SMNVEV (reference sequence). CDR3 protein: CASSSGQVMNTEAFF. The CDR3 coding sequence is TGTGCCAGCAGTTCCGGACAGGTCATGAACACTGAAGCTTTCTTT.

This clonotype was seen at least ten times. The chain joins TRBV6-1 to TRBJ2-1; D not certain. V lost 6 bases and J 12 bases, leaving 9 bases between the germline ends. Germline CDR1 reads MNHNS; CDR2 reads SASEGT. The CDR3 is 10 residues long. DNA for the CDR3: TGTGCCAGCAGCGGGTGGACGCAGTTCTTC. Protein: CASSGWTQFF.

This clonotype showed up just a few times. Lacking the conserved final phenylalanine or tryptophan, this CDR3 likely reflects a read error. The chain is built from TRBV10-2 and TRBJ1-2; no reliable D call. Between the trimmed V and J ends, which lost 2 bases and 5 bases, there was a span of 6 bases. This CDR3 has 12 residues. The germline CDR1 and CDR2 sequences are WSHSY and SAAADI. In DNA, the CDR3 is TGCGCCAGCAGTGAGGGGGATTATGGCTACACCCTC. This codes for CASSEGDYGYTL.

This clonotype came up many times. The chain has TRBV12-5 and TRBJ1-1; D perhaps matches TRBD1 (6 bases). CDR1 and CDR2 from the germline V gene are LGHNT and FRNRAP. The CDR3 extends over 13 amino acids. V lost 5 bases, J lost 6 bases, and 13 bases lay in between. The CDR3 DNA reads TGTGCTAGTGGTGCCGTAGGGGGGGCTGAAGCTTTCTTT. Its protein is CASGAVGGAEAFF.

The chain combines TRBV5-1 with TRBJ2-7; 9 bases agree with TRBD2. The CDR3 runs to 15 residues. Germline CDR1 and CDR2: SGHRS and YFSETQ. V shed 3 bases and J 3 bases; nucleotides not matched to a gene: 7. The CDR3 loop reads CASSSNPSGNYEQYF. The CDR3 nucleotides are TGCGCCAGCAGCTCCAATCCTAGCGGGAACTACGAGCAGTACTTC.

The chain links TRBV7-2 to TRBJ2-2, with D perhaps TRBD1 or TRBD2 (5 bases each). The CDR3 contains 14 residues. V lost 5 bases and J 4 bases, leaving 11 bases between the germline ends. Germline V gene data show CDR1 as SGHTA and CDR2 as FQGNSA. The CDR3 region has the DNA TGTGCCAGCAGCCTCCGGGACGGCACCGGGGAGCTGTTTTTT. Translated, it gives CASSLRDGTGELFF.